These 29 T cell receptor beta chains were all obtained from the same sample, sequenced in a study of blood T cell repertoires in COVID-19. Assay: immunoSEQ multiplex PCR; the TCRdb copy retains only in-frame clones and omits some. The sample shows a few hundred thousand clones, around 84% of them seen only once. The source material was PBMCs or T cells enriched from blood (not recorded which). All receptors derive from a woman between 35 and 50 years old with acute COVID-19.

This chain joins TRBV7-8 and TRBJ1-1; 9 nucleotides match TRBD1. CDR1 is SGHVS, CDR2 FQNEAQ, per germline. The CDR3 has 14 amino acids. With V trimmed by 5 bases and J by 4 bases, 5 bases remained unmatched. The CDR3 DNA follows: TGTGCCAGCAGCACAAAGACAGGGGGCACTGAAGCTTTCTTT. It specifies CASSTKTGGTEAFF.

The J gene is TRBJ2-1, the V gene TRBV4-2; 10 nucleotides match TRBD2. Germline V CDR1 and CDR2: LGHNA, YNFKEQ. The CDR3 contains 16 residues. V was pared by 0 bases and J by 2 bases, with 1 base of the junction left unmatched. CDR3 amino acids: CASSQELAGTYNEQFF. CDR3 coding DNA: TGTGCCAGCAGCCAAGAACTAGCGGGGACCTACAATGAGCAGTTCTTC.

This clone was seen only once. The genes are TRBV15 and TRBJ1-5; D perhaps matches TRBD1 (5 bases). Germline V gene sequence: CDR1 LNHNV, CDR2 YYDKDF (reference sequence). The CDR3 is 14 amino acids. V dropped 0 bases and J dropped 5 bases, with 8 bases sitting between them. CDR3: CATSRDSRDQPQHF. The CDR3 nucleotides are TGTGCCACCAGCAGAGATTCCAGGGATCAGCCCCAGCATTTT.

This clone was recorded once. V and J are TRBV30 and TRBJ2-5; a weak D match, TRBD2 (5 bases). Germline CDR1 reads GTSNPN; CDR2 reads SVGIG (reference sequence). V shed 4 bases and J shed 5 bases, with 14 bases lying between them. The CDR3 is 13 residues long. The DNA for the CDR3 is TGTGCCTGGAATTCTCGGGGTCAGGAGACCCAGTACTTC. Protein sequence: CAWNSRGQETQYF.

The V gene is TRBV20-1, the J gene TRBJ1-5; TRBD1 might be the D (6 bases). The CDR3 contains 14 residues. Trimming removed 3 bases at V and 2 bases at J, with 11 bases between. The germline V gene has CDR1 DFQATT and CDR2 SNEGSKA (reference sequence). The CDR3 region has the DNA TGCAGTGCTAGTGTCGGGGGGCGCAATCAGCCCCAGCATTTT. Translation: CSASVGGRNQPQHF.

Details on this clone: Other DNA variants within this sample encode the same CDR3. V and J are TRBV4-3 and TRBJ2-3; TRBD2 is a possible D gene (5 bases). V dropped 11 bases and J dropped 0 bases, with 12 bases sitting between them. Germline-derived CDR1 and CDR2 are LGHNA and YSLEER. The CDR3 sequence is 13 residues long. For the CDR3, the DNA is TGCGCCTCGAGCGGTGCTAGCACAGATACGCAGTATTTT. It yields the protein CASSGASTDTQYF.

CDR3 residues: CASSLVGRGLSNQPQHF. In DNA form, the CDR3 reads TGTGCCAGCAGCTTAGTCGGCAGGGGGCTCTCTAATCAGCCCCAGCATTTT. The chain combines TRBV7-8 with TRBJ1-5; 8 nucleotides line up with TRBD1. CDR3 length: 17 residues. The V gene end was trimmed by 1 base and the J gene end by 4 bases; junction bases not matched to a gene: 9. Looked up from germline, CDR1 is SGHVS and CDR2 is FQNEAQ.

The rearrangement joins TRBV23-1 to TRBJ2-4, with 7 bases that match TRBD2. TRBV23-1 is noted as an ORF with a role that remains uncertain. The CDR3 sequence is 12 residues long. Trimming cost V 10 bases and J 11 bases; bases outside gene matches: 11. CDR3 region: CATDGGRAFQYF. CDR3 nucleotides: TGCGCCACCGACGGGGGGAGGGCTTTTCAGTACTTC.

This sequence joins TRBV5-5 and TRBJ1-5; D gene uncertain. V was pared by 6 bases and J by 0 bases, with 13 bases between. The CDR3 sequence is 15 residues long. Germline CDR1 and CDR2: SGHKS and YYEKEE (reference sequence). This CDR3 reads CASTEFLNSNQPQHF. DNA for the CDR3: TGTGCCAGCACCGAATTCCTAAATAGCAATCAGCCCCAGCATTTT.

The CDR3 DNA follows: TGTGCCAGCAGCTTAAGGGGGGAGCAGTTCTTC. This gives the protein CASSLRGEQFF. The rearrangement uses TRBV7-6 and TRBJ2-1; a weak D match, TRBD1 (6 bases). The CDR3 is made up of 11 amino acids. V lost 2 bases, J lost 10 bases, and 6 bases lay in between. CDR1 and CDR2 from the germline V gene are SGHVS and FNYEAQ.

This clone appeared a few times. This chain connects TRBV19 to TRBJ2-5, with 8 positions matching TRBD1. CDR3 length: 15 residues. Germline V gene lookup returns CDR1 LNHDA and CDR2 SQIVND (reference sequence). With 4 bases clipped from V and 5 bases from J, the junction kept 9 bases outside the gene matches. The CDR3 region is CASSTRAGGKETQYF. CDR3 DNA sequence: TGTGCCAGTAGTACAAGGGCAGGGGGCAAGGAGACCCAGTACTTC.

This clone was seen only once. The chain recombines TRBV7-2 with TRBJ1-4; D not resolved. Trimming pared 6 bases from V and 7 bases from J, leaving 15 bases between. CDR1 and CDR2 from the germline V gene are SGHTA and FQGNSA. This CDR3 is built from 14 residues. CDR3 region: CASRPHMNSEKLFF. In DNA, the CDR3 is TGTGCCAGCAGACCACACATGAATTCTGAAAAACTGTTTTTT.

The chain joins TRBV3-1 (or the pseudogene TRBV3-2) to TRBJ1-1; perhaps TRBD1 as D (5 bases). The germline V gene has CDR1 LGHDT and CDR2 YNNKEL (reference sequence). The CDR3 length is 15 residues. Trimming stripped 0 bases from V and 4 bases from J, with 12 bases between. CDR3 protein: CASSQEAGRGTEAFF. The CDR3 nucleotides are TGTGCCAGCAGCCAAGAGGCAGGGAGGGGCACTGAAGCTTTCTTT.

The chain uses TRBV5-4 and TRBJ2-5; 9 bases match TRBD1. This CDR3 comprises 14 residues. J was trimmed by 5 bases and V by 3 bases; bases with no gene match: 5. The germline gives CDR1 SGHNT, CDR2 YYREEE (reference sequence). The CDR3 DNA is TGTGCCAGCAGCTCGACAGGGGGTTCGGAGACCCAGTACTTC. This encodes CASSSTGGSETQYF.

V usage is TRBV2 and J usage is TRBJ1-5, with 7 bases fitting TRBD1. The germline V gene has CDR1 SNHLY and CDR2 FYNNEI. The CDR3 covers 15 residues. After removal of 1 base from V and 3 bases from J, the junction contained 3 bases not matched to a gene. The CDR3 sequence is CASSEGQGVNQPQHF. The CDR3 region has the DNA TGTGCCAGCAGTGAAGGACAGGGAGTCAATCAGCCCCAGCATTTT.

The chain employs TRBV10-3 and TRBJ1-3; D uncertain. Germline V gene sequence: CDR1 ENHRY, CDR2 SYGVKD. V lost 4 bases and J 0 bases, leaving 13 bases between the germline ends. This CDR3 has 16 amino acids. The CDR3 sequence is CAISVKAAFSGNTIYF. The CDR3 coding sequence is TGTGCCATCAGTGTAAAAGCGGCATTCTCTGGAAACACCATATATTTT.

The CDR3 DNA follows: TGTGCCACCAGCAGAGATCCCAGAGGGAATCAGCCCCAGCATTTT. Translated: CATSRDPRGNQPQHF. The rearrangement uses TRBV15 and TRBJ1-5; D call uncertain. CDR1 and CDR2 from the germline V gene are LNHNV and YYDKDF (reference sequence). The CDR3 contains 15 residues. V shed 0 bases and J shed 4 bases, with 10 bases lying between them.

The genes are TRBV30 and TRBJ2-3; the match to TRBD1 covers 10 bases. J lost 4 bases, V lost 2 bases, and 3 bases had no gene match. The CDR3 totals 14 residues. Germline V gene lookup returns CDR1 GTSNPN and CDR2 SVGIG (reference sequence). Written as DNA, the CDR3 is TGTGCCTGGAGTACGGGGACAGGGGCAGATACGCAGTATTTT. This translates into CAWSTGTGADTQYF.

To note about this clone: A much larger clone sits a single nucleotide away, making a read error possible. This same CDR3 is encoded by further DNA sequences in the sample. The genes are TRBV9 and TRBJ1-5; D gene ambiguous. This CDR3 contains 13 residues. Germline values: CDR1 SGDLS, CDR2 YYNGEE. CDR3 sequence reads: CASSVSEEQPQHF. CDR3 DNA: TGTGCCAGCAGCGTAAGTGAGGAGCAGCCTCAGCATTTT.

The chain couples TRBV7-2 to TRBJ2-1; 9 bases agree with TRBD2. The CDR3 runs to 15 residues. The germline V gene has CDR1 SGHTA and CDR2 FQGNSA. J was trimmed by 12 bases and V by 1 base; bases with no gene match: 10. The CDR3 is CASSLGASGRNRQFF. CDR3 nucleotide sequence: TGTGCCAGCAGCTTAGGGGCGAGCGGGAGGAACCGGCAGTTCTTC.

The sample holds many counts of this clone. V gene TRBV6-4 combines with J gene TRBJ1-1; no firm D call. The V gene's germline CDR1 is MRHNA and CDR2 SNTAGT. The CDR3 has 15 amino acids. V gave up 0 bases and J gave up 6 bases, with 14 bases separating them. The CDR3 spells CASSDSGSGGSEAFF. DNA for the CDR3: TGTGCCAGCAGTGACTCGGGCAGTGGAGGGTCTGAAGCTTTCTTT.

The chain recombines TRBV19 with TRBJ2-7, with TRBD1 matching 11 bases. Germline CDR1 is LNHDA and CDR2 is SQIVND (reference sequence). V dropped 7 bases and J dropped 1; count of bases not matched to a gene: 6. This CDR3 spans 15 amino acids. CDR3 sequence: CASTPGQGVSYEQYF. The CDR3 coding sequence is TGTGCCAGTACCCCGGGACAGGGGGTTTCCTACGAGCAGTACTTC.

The rearrangement links TRBV6-2 or TRBV6-3 to TRBJ2-6, with D possibly matching TRBD1 (5 bases). CDR3 length: 17 residues. V lost 2 bases and J lost 2, with 13 bases in between. Germline CDR1 and CDR2: MNHEY and SVGEGT. The CDR3 is CASSYPQGRAGANVLTF. CDR3 in DNA: TGTGCCAGCAGTTACCCGCAGGGTCGAGCTGGGGCCAACGTCCTGACTTTC.

V gene TRBV3-1 (or the pseudogene TRBV3-2) combines with J gene TRBJ2-1, with D possibly being TRBD1 (6 bases). The CDR3 is 17 amino acids. Trimming removed 0 bases at V and 7 bases at J, with 19 bases between. In germline, CDR1 is LGHDT, CDR2 YNNKEL (reference sequence). The CDR3 DNA reads as TGTGCCAGCAGCCAAGAAGGTGGGCAGGGGCGATGGAATGAGCAGTTCTTC. It encodes CASSQEGGQGRWNEQFF.

The CDR3 DNA follows: TGCGCCAGCAGCTTGGGGGGACAGGGGTCCTCTGGAAACACCATATATTTT. As protein: CASSLGGQGSSGNTIYF. This chain uses TRBV5-1 with TRBJ1-3, with 10 nucleotides matching TRBD1. Germline CDR1 and CDR2: SGHRS and YFSETQ. CDR3 length equals 17 residues. V lost 0 bases to trimming and J lost 0 bases; unmatched junction nucleotides: 3.

In its sample, this clone was seen once. J is TRBJ2-7 and V is TRBV6-2 or TRBV6-3; 8 bases map to TRBD1. This CDR3 is 14 amino acids long. The J segment lost 6 bases and the V segment lost 5 bases, leaving 9 bases of the junction unmatched. Per germline, CDR1 MNHEY and CDR2 SVGEGT. DNA of the CDR3: TGTGCCAGCAGTCTGTCCGGACAGGGTGGCGAGCAGTACTTC. It codes for CASSLSGQGGEQYF.

V gene TRBV5-1 combines with J gene TRBJ2-5; TRBD2 aligns across 8 bases. The CDR3 is 15 residues long. CDR1 is SGHRS and CDR2 is YFSETQ in the germline V gene. J gave up 2 bases and V 6 bases, and 9 bases lay outside the gene matches. CDR3 sequence reads: CASKLYAGGQETQYF. Here the CDR3 DNA reads TGCGCCAGCAAACTATACGCGGGGGGACAAGAGACCCAGTACTTC.

J is TRBJ2-2 and V is TRBV5-1; perhaps TRBD2 as D (6 bases). This CDR3 is 15 amino acids long. Per the germline V gene, CDR1 is SGHRS and CDR2 is YFSETQ. V lost 4 bases, J lost 0 bases, and 10 bases lay in between. The CDR3 region has the DNA TGCGCCAGCAGCCGAGGGGAGGCGAACACCGGGGAGCTGTTTTTT. Protein product: CASSRGEANTGELFF.

This chain connects TRBV7-9 to TRBJ1-1; no clear D gene. The germline CDR1 and CDR2 sequences are SEHNR and FQNEAQ (reference sequence). The CDR3 spans 11 residues. V lost 5 bases to trimming and J lost 6 bases, with 7 bases between them. CDR3 in amino acids: CASSPEAEAFF. The CDR3 region has the DNA TGTGCCAGCAGCCCAGAGGCTGAAGCTTTCTTT.